Shown below are 14 T cell receptor beta chains from a single sample sequenced in a study of cytomegalovirus exposure and HLA in healthy donors. 13 Jbeta primers and 60 Vbeta primers were used for the PCR. Profiled with immunoSEQ multiplex PCR; TCRdb holds only in-frame clones, not every one. There are about 73,000 clones in the sample; 75% occur only once, and around 12% lies in the top ten. Specimen: PBMCs. The receptors originated from a man between 65 and 85 years old in good health and CMV-seronegative.

The rearrangement uses TRBV5-6 and TRBJ2-1, with TRBD2 identical over 11 bases. Germline V gene data show CDR1 as SGHDT and CDR2 as YYEEEE. The CDR3 contains 18 residues. The trim removed 3 bases at V and 0 bases at J, leaving 8 bases unmatched. CDR3 sequence reads: CASSSWTSGWNSYNEQFF. Written as DNA, the CDR3 is TGTGCCAGCAGCTCGTGGACTAGCGGGTGGAACTCCTACAATGAGCAGTTCTTC. The complete variable domain, with remaining parts taken from reference TRBV5-6 and TRBJ2-1, reads DAGVTQSPTHLIKTRGQQVTLRCSPKSGHDTVSWYQQALGQGPQFIFQYYEEEERQRGNFPDRFSGHQFPNYSSELNVNALLLGDSALYLCASSSWTSGWNSYNEQFFGPGTRLTVL.

The V call is TRBV5-1, the J call TRBJ2-7; TRBD1 is a possible D gene (6 bases). V dropped 4 bases and J dropped 2 bases, with 13 bases sitting between them. Germline V gives CDR1 SGHRS, CDR2 YFSETQ. There are 14 residues in the CDR3. The CDR3 nucleotides are TGCGCCAGCAGCCCCCGACAGGCTACCTACGAGCAGTACTTC. Its protein product is CASSPRQATYEQYF.

The chain employs TRBV7-2 and TRBJ2-2; maybe TRBD2 (5 bases). The V gene's germline CDR1 is SGHTA and CDR2 FQGNSA. The CDR3 is 15 residues long. V shed 3 bases and J shed 1 base, with 9 bases lying between them. CDR3 nucleotide sequence: TGTGCCAGCAGCTTTCACAGCGGGAACACCGGGGAGCTGTTTTTT. Amino acid sequence: CASSFHSGNTGELFF.

This clone was found a few times. V and J are TRBV9 and TRBJ1-6, with 8 nucleotides matching TRBD1. V was clipped by 2 bases and J by 10 bases; unmatched bases: 8. The CDR3 length is 15 residues. CDR1 SGDLS and CDR2 YYNGEE come from the germline V gene. CDR3 coding DNA: TGTGCCAGCAGCGTCGGACAGGGTCCGGACTCACCCCTCCACTTT. As protein: CASSVGQGPDSPLHF.

In this sample, this clone turned up a few times. J is TRBJ2-2 and V is TRBV6-1; 12 bases align to TRBD2. Germline assignment: CDR1 MNHNS and CDR2 SASEGT. The CDR3 sequence is 15 residues long. After removal of 6 bases from V and 7 bases from J, the junction contained 6 bases not matched to a gene. CDR3 DNA: TGTGCCAGCAGACGGACTAGCGGGAACGTCGGGGAGCTGTTTTTT. This codes for CASRRTSGNVGELFF.

The rearrangement uses TRBV7-2 and TRBJ2-1, with TRBD2 identical over 7 bases. The CDR3 contains 13 residues. The trim removed 4 bases at V and 7 bases at J, leaving 4 bases unmatched. The germline V gene encodes CDR1 SGHTA and CDR2 FQGNSA. The CDR3 loop is CASSSGGNNEQFF. The DNA for the CDR3 is TGTGCCAGCAGCTCGGGGGGAAATAATGAGCAGTTCTTC.

J is TRBJ2-2 and V is TRBV5-1, with D uncertain. The CDR3 runs to 13 residues. V lost 0 bases and J 3 bases, leaving 3 bases between the germline ends. From germline, CDR1 is SGHRS and CDR2 YFSETQ. CDR3 amino acids: CASSLAYTGELFF. DNA of the CDR3: TGCGCCAGCAGCTTGGCGTACACCGGGGAGCTGTTTTTT.

The chain carries TRBV7-2 and TRBJ2-7; TRBD2 agrees at 9 bases. CDR3 length: 12 amino acids. V was clipped by 5 bases and J by 8 bases; unmatched bases: 4. CDR1 and CDR2 (germline): SGHTA, FQGNSA. The CDR3 DNA reads as TGTGCCAGCAGCCCACTAGCGGGCCAGCAGTACTTC. Translation gives CASSPLAGQQYF.

The chain joins TRBV28 to TRBJ2-7; D not certain. Germline CDR1 MDHEN, CDR2 SYDVKM. Trimming removed 2 bases at V and 2 bases at J, with 7 bases between. The CDR3 runs to 13 residues. This chain's CDR3 is CASSLLGPYEQYF. Here the CDR3 DNA reads TGTGCCAGCAGTTTACTAGGCCCCTACGAGCAGTACTTC.

The genes are TRBV7-2 and TRBJ2-1, with a weak D call TRBD1 (7 bases). The CDR3 runs to 18 residues. V lost 4 bases and J lost 2, with 21 bases in between. Germline V CDR1 and CDR2: SGHTA, FQGNSA. The CDR3 region has the DNA TGTGCCAGCAGCTCACCTCGAGCCAGGGGGGCCACCTACAATGAGCAGTTCTTC. It is translated as CASSSPRARGATYNEQFF.

In its sample, this clone was seen a few times. The chain uses TRBV18 and TRBJ2-2; 9 nucleotides agree with TRBD2. The CDR3 covers 16 residues. V lost 3 bases and J lost 1; bases outside the gene matches: 3. Germline lookup yields CDR1 KGHSH and CDR2 LQKENI. CDR3 nucleotide sequence: TGTGCCAGCTCACCGTATAGCGGGGGGAACACCGGGGAGCTGTTTTTT. It specifies CASSPYSGGNTGELFF.

This sequence joins TRBV27 and TRBJ1-5, with 10 bases matching TRBD1. The CDR3 consists of 16 residues. V shed 5 bases, J shed 9 bases, and the junction held 13 bases outside the gene matches. The germline CDR1 and CDR2 sequences are MNHEY and SMNVEV (reference sequence). In DNA form, the CDR3 reads TGTGCCAGCAGTCTATGGACAGGGGGTGGTCCAGGGCCCCAGCATTTT. Encoded protein: CASSLWTGGGPGPQHF.

This clone showed up just once. The V and J genes are TRBV18 and TRBJ2-5; 13 positions match TRBD2. The CDR3 loop spans 18 amino acids. J was trimmed by 0 bases and V by 3 bases; bases with no gene match: 7. The germline V gene encodes CDR1 KGHSH and CDR2 LQKENI. The CDR3 bases are TGTGCCAGCTCACCCGGGACTAGCGGGGTCCCGTACCAAGAGACCCAGTACTTC. Translating it yields CASSPGTSGVPYQETQYF.

The gene calls are TRBV11-3 and TRBJ2-7, with TRBD1 matching 8 bases. Germline CDR1 SGHNT, CDR2 YENEEA. J lost 6 bases, V lost 5 bases, and 9 bases had no gene match. The CDR3 loop spans 14 amino acids. This CDR3 is CASSVGQAAGEQYF. The CDR3 coding sequence is TGTGCCAGCAGCGTGGGACAGGCCGCCGGCGAGCAGTACTTC.